These T cell receptor beta chains were read from a single sample in a study of tumor-infiltrating lymphocytes in primary liver carcinoma. TCRdb recomputed calls from the multiplex PCR reads with MiXCR, one row per CDR3 protein. Of 90,000 to 100,000 distinct CDR3 sequences listed, 55% to 70% are singletons. Specimen: liver tumor tissue from sampling region 5. These receptors were taken from a woman aged 55-75 years with primary liver carcinoma and hepatitis B virus infection. The CDR3 runs from the conserved cysteine through the conserved F or W. D genes are given only for firm matches. Clone sizes are given selectively: once, few, many, or a class where the clone is expanded.

TRBJ2-3 TRBV28 - TRBD1 13 CAISKQGPDTQYF TGTGCCATCAGCAAACAGGGGCCAGATACGCAGTATTTT
TRBJ2-3 TRBV29-1 - TRBD2 15 CSVKGGVGPTDTRCF TGCAGCGTTAAGGGAGGGGTGGGACCCACAGATACACGGTGTTTT
TRBJ2-1 TRBV6-4 - - 17 CASSDGNQDSDYKEQFF TGTGCCAGCAGTGATGGAAATCAGGATTCGGACTACAAAGAGCAGTTCTTC
TRBJ2-3 TRBV11-1 once - 14 CASSLDWGSNTQYF TGCGCCAGCAGCTTAGACTGGGGGTCAAATACCCAGTATTTT
TRBJ2-5 TRBV5-1 few - 15 CVNSPADSRKETQYF TGCGTCAACAGCCCTGCGGACAGCCGCAAGGAGACCCAGTACTTC
TRBJ2-5 TRBV28 many - 13 CASTAAGEETQYF TGTGCCAGCACCGCCGCAGGGGAAGAGACCCAGTACTTC
TRBJ2-7 TRBV10-2 once - 14 CASGVQSGSYEQYF TGTGCCAGCGGTGTACAAAGCGGGTCCTACGAGCAGTACTTC
TRBJ2-1 TRBV6-2/TRBV6-3 - - 11 CASSYDYEQFF TGTGCCAGCAGTTACGACTATGAGCAGTTCTTT
TRBJ2-4 TRBV7-9 few TRBD2 15 CASSLEAGKGGIQYF TGTGCCAGCAGCTTAGAAGCGGGAAAGGGAGGTATTCAGTACTTC
TRBJ2-3 TRBV5-1 - TRBD2 17 CASSLGQTSGTTDTQYF TGCGCCAGCAGCTTGGGGCAAACTAGCGGGACTACAGATACGCAGTATTTT
TRBJ2-1 TRBV21-1 - - 17 CASSKAWTGVAYNEQFF TGTGCCAGCAGCAAAGCTTGGACGGGAGTGGCCTACAATGAGCAGTTCTTC
TRBJ2-3 TRBV7-8 once - 16 CASSQRQGRSADTQYF TGTGCCAGCAGTCAACGTCAGGGACGGAGCGCAGATACGCAGTACTTT
TRBJ2-1 TRBV12-3/TRBV12-4 many TRBD2 18 CASSLAFGGSLLRNEQFF TGTGCCAGCAGTTTAGCGTTCGGCGGGAGTCTTCTTCGCAATGAGCAGTTCTTC
TRBJ2-5 TRBV4-1 - TRBD1 14 CATSSKDRGETQHF TGCGCCACCAGCTCAAAGGACAGGGGAGAGACCCAGCACTTC
TRBJ1-5 TRBV28 many - 14 CASRPLVSNQPQHF TGTGCCAGCAGACCCTTAGTTAGCAATCAGCCCCAGCATTTT
TRBJ1-1 TRBV11-3 - - 14 CASNQDGLSTEALF TGTGCCAGCAACCAGGACGGCTTGAGCACTGAAGCTCTCTTT
TRBJ2-7 TRBV11-3 medium-sized - 13 CASSLGGPYEQYF TGTGCCAGCAGCTTAGGGGGGCCCTACGAGCAGTACTTC
TRBJ2-3 TRBV5-1 - - 16 CASRRLGAASGDTQYF TGCGCCAGCAGGCGCCTTGGGGCAGCCAGCGGAGATACGCAGTATTTT
TRBJ2-7 TRBV12-3/TRBV12-4 - - 13 CAISKRQAYGQYF TGTGCTATCAGTAAGAGACAAGCCTACGGGCAGTACTTC
TRBJ1-4 TRBV5-1 many TRBD1 16 CASSLAHGTGIEKLFF TGCGCCAGCAGCTTGGCCCACGGGACAGGGATTGAAAAACTGTTTTTT
TRBJ1-3 TRBV12-3/TRBV12-4 - - 16 CASSFRDGRYGNAIYF TGTGCCAGCAGTTTCAGGGACGGAAGGTACGGAAACGCCATATATTTT
TRBJ1-2 TRBV11-3 - - 12 CANSPITAAIYF TGTGCCAACAGTCCAATTACAGCGGCTATATACTTC